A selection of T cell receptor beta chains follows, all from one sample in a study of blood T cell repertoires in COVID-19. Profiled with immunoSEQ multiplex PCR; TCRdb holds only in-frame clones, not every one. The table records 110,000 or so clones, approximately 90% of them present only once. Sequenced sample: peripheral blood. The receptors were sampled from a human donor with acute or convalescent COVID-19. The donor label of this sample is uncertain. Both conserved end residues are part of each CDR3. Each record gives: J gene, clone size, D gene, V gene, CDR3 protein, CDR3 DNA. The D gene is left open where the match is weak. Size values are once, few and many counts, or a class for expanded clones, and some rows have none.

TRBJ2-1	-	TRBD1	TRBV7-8	CASTPGTAKGHEQFF	TGTGCCAGCACGCCGGGGACAGCGAAGGGGCATGAGCAGTTCTTC
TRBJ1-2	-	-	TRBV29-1	CSVRDILSNYGYTF	TGCAGCGTGAGGGATATTTTGAGTAACTATGGCTACACCTTC
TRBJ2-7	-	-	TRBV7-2	CASSQGGGSYEQYF	TGTGCCAGCAGCCAAGGGGGGGGCTCCTACGAGCAGTACTTC
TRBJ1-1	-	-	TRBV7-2	CASSLAQGGTEAFF	TGTGCCAGCAGCTTAGCCCAGGGTGGCACTGAAGCTTTCTTT
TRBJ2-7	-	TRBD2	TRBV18	CASSPPGTRSSHEQYF	TGTGCCAGCTCACCTCCCGGGACTAGGAGTTCCCACGAGCAGTACTTC
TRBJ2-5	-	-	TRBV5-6	CASSLSEGETQYF	TGTGCCAGCAGCTTGTCGGAGGGAGAGACCCAGTACTTC
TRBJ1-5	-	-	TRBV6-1	CASSEAGGGQPQHF	TGTGCCAGCAGTGAAGCCGGGGGTGGTCAGCCCCAGCATTTT
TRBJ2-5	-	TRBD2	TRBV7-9	CASRPGTSGLGETQYF	TGTGCCAGCAGACCAGGGACTAGCGGGCTTGGGGAGACCCAGTACTTC
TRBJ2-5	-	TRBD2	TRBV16	CASSPSGSGGAFTETQYF	TGTGCCAGCAGCCCATCTGGAAGCGGGGGGGCCTTTACAGAGACCCAGTACTTC
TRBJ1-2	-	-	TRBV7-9	CASSLGTADLYGYTF	TGTGCCAGCAGCTTAGGGACAGCCGACCTCTATGGCTACACCTTC
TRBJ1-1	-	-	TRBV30	CARSADWGNTEAFF	TGTGCCAGGTCGGCGGACTGGGGGAACACTGAAGCTTTCTTT
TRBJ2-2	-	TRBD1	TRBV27	CASSSRQGGPGELFF	TGTGCCAGCAGTTCACGACAGGGGGGTCCCGGGGAGCTGTTTTTT
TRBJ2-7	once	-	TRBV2	CASSESEQYF	TGTGCCAGCAGTGAGTCTGAGCAGTACTTC
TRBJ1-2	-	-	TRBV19	CASSNSLSYGYTF	TGTGCCAGTAGTAACAGCCTTAGCTATGGCTACACCTTC
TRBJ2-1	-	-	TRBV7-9	CASSPPTDRSSYNEQFF	TGTGCCAGCAGCCCGCCTACCGATAGGAGCTCCTACAATGAGCAGTTCTTC
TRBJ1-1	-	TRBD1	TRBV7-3	CASSLNRGGEAFF	TGTGCCAGCAGCTTGAACAGGGGCGGTGAAGCTTTCTTT
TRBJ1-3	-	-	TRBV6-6	CASRATGSGNTIYF	TGTGCCAGCAGGGCCACAGGGTCTGGAAACACCATATATTTT
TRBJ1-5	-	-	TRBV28	CASSAGTGSNQPQHF	TGTGCCAGCAGTGCGGGGACGGGGAGCAATCAGCCCCAGCATTTT
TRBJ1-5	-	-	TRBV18	CASSPAGDRNQPQHF	TGTGCCAGCTCACCGGCCGGGGATCGCAATCAGCCCCAGCATTTT
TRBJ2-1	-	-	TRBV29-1	CSVGRQTNNEQFF	TGCAGCGTTGGGCGGCAGACCAACAATGAGCAGTTCTTC
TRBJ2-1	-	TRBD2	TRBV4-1	CASSPGTSGAYNEQFF	TGCGCCAGCAGCCCCGGGACTAGCGGGGCCTACAATGAGCAGTTCTTC
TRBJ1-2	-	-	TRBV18	CASSPVGGQLENGYTF	TGTGCCAGCTCACCGGTCGGAGGGCAGCTGGAAAATGGCTACACCTTC
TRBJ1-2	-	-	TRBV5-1	CASSEGGSMYGYTF	TGCGCCAGCAGCGAGGGGGGGAGTATGTATGGCTACACCTTC